This T cell receptor beta chain came from a study of T cells in women clearing cervical HPV infection. Study-level results: Effector/memory and HPV-specific T cells were not isolated, and association timing is unknown. CIN3+ cases had significantly higher TCR richness than controls; evenness did not differ.

The data were produced by immunoSEQ multiplex PCR, yet TCRdb's version contains in-frame clones alone and is incomplete. Its clone listing holds about 26,000 clones. Points on this clone: Its antigen is as yet unknown. The CDR3 end is not reached by the read, which stops 3 residues before it; the germline J gene fills it in.

This CDR3 spans 14 amino acids. Germline lookup yields CDR1 SGHTA and CDR2 FQGTGA. V gene TRBV7-3 combines with J gene TRBJ2-3, with 13 bases fitting TRBD2. This receptor was taken from a woman aged 18 to 75 with a cervical HPV16 infection that either progressed to CIN3+ or cleared (not recorded which). The specimen sequenced was blood buffy coat. The part of the CDR3 DNA that was read is TGTGCCAGCAGTCCCGGACTAGCGGGAGTGGCG. Protein: CASSPGLAGVA. From start to end, the CDR3 is CASSPGLAGVAQYF. Combining the CDR3 with reference TRBV7-3 and TRBJ2-3 gives the whole variable domain GAGVSQTPSNKVTEKGKYVELRCDPISGHTALYWYRQSLGQGPEFLIYFQGTGAADDSGLPNDRFFAVRPEGSVSTLKIQRTERGDSAVYLCASSPGLAGVAQYFGPGTRLTVL.